These 4 T cell receptor beta chains were sequenced from one sample in a study of blood T cells in healthy people across ages. Alongside a J-beta primer mix, a sample-barcoded 5' primer served in a second PCR lasting about 7 to 11 cycles. TCRdb fed the 5' RACE reads into MiXCR, producing one record per CDR3 protein. The sample lists 1.8 million or so distinct CDR3 sequences, 35% to 50% occurring once. Sequenced input: blood. Every receptor here comes from a human donor in good health.

This rearrangement joins TRBV3-1 to TRBJ2-1; D is undetermined. V lost 3 bases and J 5 bases, leaving 5 bases between the germline ends. The germline V gene has CDR1 LGHDT and CDR2 YNNKEL (reference sequence). This CDR3 spans 12 amino acids. The CDR3 is CASSHDNNEQFF. The DNA of the CDR3 is TGTGCCAGCAGCCATGATAACAATGAGCAGTTCTTC.

The J gene is TRBJ1-1, the V gene TRBV20-1; D unclear. The CDR3 spans 13 residues. V gave up 5 bases and J gave up 1 base, with 11 bases separating them. From germline, CDR1 is DFQATT and CDR2 SNEGSKA (reference sequence). CDR3 protein: CSAEKRRNTEAFF. The DNA of the CDR3 is TGCAGTGCTGAAAAACGTAGGAACACTGAAGCTTTCTTT.

The chain links TRBV24-1 to TRBJ1-5, with D possibly TRBD1 on 5 matching bases. The V end lost 3 bases, the J end lost 5 bases, and 10 bases lay between the germline ends. Germline V gives CDR1 KGHDR, CDR2 SFDVKD. This CDR3 contains 14 residues. CDR3 coding DNA: TGTGCCACCAGTGATAGGGGCCTCTATCAGCCCCAGCATTTT. Its translation is CATSDRGLYQPQHF.

This clonotype was picked up many times. This rearrangement joins TRBV5-1 to TRBJ2-1; a weak D match, TRBD1 (6 bases). CDR3 length equals 16 residues. Germline V gene sequence: CDR1 SGHRS, CDR2 YFSETQ. Deletions cut 5 bases from V and 0 bases from J, with 15 bases between. The CDR3 bases are TGCGCCAGCAGTCTCAGGCAGGGGTCCTCCTACAATGAGCAGTTCTTC. Translated: CASSLRQGSSYNEQFF.